This T cell receptor (beta chain) was sequenced for a study of shared clonotypes between healthy human individuals. Germline lookup yields CDR1 MNHEY and CDR2 SMNVEV (reference sequence). The CDR3 sequence is 15 residues long. The V end lost 0 bases, the J end lost 8 bases, and 16 bases lay between the germline ends. Assay: immunoSEQ multiplex PCR; the TCRdb copy retains only in-frame clones and omits some. The data contain around 440,000 clones, roughly 80% of them singletons. The clonotype originates from a woman aged 40 to 50 in good health. Some clones in this sample may be carry-over from other donors' samples. The rearrangement uses TRBV27 and TRBJ1-2, with D possibly matching TRBD1 (5 bases). Material for sequencing was PBMCs. The CDR3: CASSLSTGAQGGYTF. DNA for the CDR3: TGTGCCAGCAGTTTATCGACCGGGGCTCAGGGCGGCTACACCTTC.